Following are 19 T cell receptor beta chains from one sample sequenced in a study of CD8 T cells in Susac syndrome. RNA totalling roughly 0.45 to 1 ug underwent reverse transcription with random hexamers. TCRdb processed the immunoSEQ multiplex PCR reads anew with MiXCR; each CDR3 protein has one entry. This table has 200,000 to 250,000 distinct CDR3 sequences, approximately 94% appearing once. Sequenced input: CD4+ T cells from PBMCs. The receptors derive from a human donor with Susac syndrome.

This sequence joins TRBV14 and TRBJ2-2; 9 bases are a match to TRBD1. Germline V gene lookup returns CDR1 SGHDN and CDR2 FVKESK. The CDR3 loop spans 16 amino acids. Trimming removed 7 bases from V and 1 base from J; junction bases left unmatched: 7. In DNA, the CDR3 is TGTGCCAGCACCCCTGGACAGGGGCGGAACACCGGGGAGCTGTTTTTT. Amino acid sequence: CASTPGQGRNTGELFF.

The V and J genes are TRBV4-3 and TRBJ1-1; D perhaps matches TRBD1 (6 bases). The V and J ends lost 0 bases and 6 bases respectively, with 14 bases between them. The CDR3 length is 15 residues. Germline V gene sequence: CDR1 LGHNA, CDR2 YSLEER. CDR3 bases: TGCGCCAGCAGCCAAGATTTGGGGGAGGGGGCTGAAGCTTTCTTT. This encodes CASSQDLGEGAEAFF.

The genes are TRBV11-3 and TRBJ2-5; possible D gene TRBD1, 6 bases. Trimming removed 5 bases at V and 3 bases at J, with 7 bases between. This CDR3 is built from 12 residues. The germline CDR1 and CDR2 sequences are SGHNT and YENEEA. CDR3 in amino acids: CASSRTEETQYF. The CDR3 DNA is TGTGCCAGCAGCAGGACAGAAGAGACCCAGTACTTC.

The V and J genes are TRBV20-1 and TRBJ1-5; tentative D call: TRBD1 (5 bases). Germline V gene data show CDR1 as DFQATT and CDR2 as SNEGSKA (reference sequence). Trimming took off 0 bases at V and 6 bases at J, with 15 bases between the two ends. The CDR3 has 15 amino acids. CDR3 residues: CSARDRGSGGQPQHF. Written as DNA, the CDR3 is TGCAGTGCTAGAGATCGAGGCAGCGGGGGTCAGCCCCAGCATTTT.

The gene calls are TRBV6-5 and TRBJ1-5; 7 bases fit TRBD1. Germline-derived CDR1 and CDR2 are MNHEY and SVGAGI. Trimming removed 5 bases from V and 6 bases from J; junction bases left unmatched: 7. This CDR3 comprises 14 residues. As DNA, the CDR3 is TGTGCCAGCAGTCGTGACAGGGTGGGTCAGCCCCAGCATTTT. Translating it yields CASSRDRVGQPQHF.

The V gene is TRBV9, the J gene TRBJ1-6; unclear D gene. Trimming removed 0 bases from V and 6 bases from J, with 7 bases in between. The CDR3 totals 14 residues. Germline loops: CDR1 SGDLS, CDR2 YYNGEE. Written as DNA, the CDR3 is TGTGCCAGCAGCGTAGAAATGGTTAATTCACCCCTCCACTTT. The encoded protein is CASSVEMVNSPLHF.

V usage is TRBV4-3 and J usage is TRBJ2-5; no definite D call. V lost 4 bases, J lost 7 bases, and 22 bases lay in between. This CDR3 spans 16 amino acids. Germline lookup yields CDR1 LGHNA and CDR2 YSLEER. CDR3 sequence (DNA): TGCGCCAGCAGCCCGTCTGCCCACCTTGAAGGCGGGACCCAGTACTTC. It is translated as CASSPSAHLEGGTQYF.

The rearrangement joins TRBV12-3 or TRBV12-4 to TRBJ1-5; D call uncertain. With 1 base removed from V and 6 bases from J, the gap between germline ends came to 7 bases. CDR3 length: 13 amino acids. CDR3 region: CASSLGESQPQHF. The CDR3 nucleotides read TGTGCCAGCAGTTTAGGGGAGAGTCAGCCCCAGCATTTT.

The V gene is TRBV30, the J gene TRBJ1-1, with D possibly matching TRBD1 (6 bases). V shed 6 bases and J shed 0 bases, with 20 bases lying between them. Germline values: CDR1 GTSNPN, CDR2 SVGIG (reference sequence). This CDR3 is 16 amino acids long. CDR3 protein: CACTARTALLNTEAFF. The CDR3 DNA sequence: TGTGCCTGTACGGCTCGGACAGCCCTATTGAACACTGAAGCTTTCTTT.

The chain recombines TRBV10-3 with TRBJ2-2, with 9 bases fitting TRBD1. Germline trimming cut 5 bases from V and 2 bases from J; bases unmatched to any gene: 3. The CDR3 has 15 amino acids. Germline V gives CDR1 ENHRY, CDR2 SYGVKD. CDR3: CAISSDRGNTGELFF. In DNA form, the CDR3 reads TGTGCCATCAGTTCGGACAGGGGAAACACCGGGGAGCTGTTTTTT.

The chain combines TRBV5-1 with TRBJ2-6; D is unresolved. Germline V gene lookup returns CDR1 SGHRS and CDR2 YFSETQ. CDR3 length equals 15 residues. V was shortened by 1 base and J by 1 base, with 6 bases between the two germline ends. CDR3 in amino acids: CASSLMGSGANVLTF. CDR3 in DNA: TGCGCCAGCAGCTTGATGGGTTCTGGGGCCAACGTCCTGACTTTC.

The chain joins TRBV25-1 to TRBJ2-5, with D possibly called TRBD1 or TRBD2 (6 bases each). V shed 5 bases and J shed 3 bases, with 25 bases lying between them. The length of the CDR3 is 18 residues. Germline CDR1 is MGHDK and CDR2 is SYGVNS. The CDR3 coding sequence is TGTGCCAGCAGTCCTGAATGGGTGCGGGGACACTTCGAAGAGACCCAGTACTTC. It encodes CASSPEWVRGHFEETQYF.

CDR3 sequence reads: CAWSIRQQETQYF. In DNA form, the CDR3 reads TGTGCCTGGAGTATTCGGCAGCAAGAGACCCAGTACTTC. The chain has TRBV30 and TRBJ2-5; D gene uncertain. This CDR3 region has 13 residues. The germline V gene has CDR1 GTSNPN and CDR2 SVGIG (reference sequence). Trimming stripped 2 bases from V and 2 bases from J, with 9 bases between.

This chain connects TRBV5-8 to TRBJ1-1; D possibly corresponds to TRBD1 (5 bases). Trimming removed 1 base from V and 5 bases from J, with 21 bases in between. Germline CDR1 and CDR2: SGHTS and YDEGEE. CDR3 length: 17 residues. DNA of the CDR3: TGTGCCAGCAGCTTGTACTTGATCCAGGGTAGCACAACTGAAGCTTTCTTT. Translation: CASSLYLIQGSTTEAFF.

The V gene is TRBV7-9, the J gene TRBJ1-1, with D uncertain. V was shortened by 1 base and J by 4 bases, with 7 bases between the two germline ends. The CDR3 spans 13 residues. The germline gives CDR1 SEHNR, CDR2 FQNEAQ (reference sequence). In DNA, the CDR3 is TGTGCCAGCAGCTTAGGGGCGGCCACTGAAGCTTTCTTT. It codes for CASSLGAATEAFF. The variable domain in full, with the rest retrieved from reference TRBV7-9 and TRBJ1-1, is DTGVSQNPRHKITKRGQNVTFRCDPISEHNRLYWYRQTLGQGPEFLTYFQNEAQLEKSRLLSDRFSAERPKGSFSTLEIQRTEQGDSAMYLCASSLGAATEAFFGQGTRLTVV.

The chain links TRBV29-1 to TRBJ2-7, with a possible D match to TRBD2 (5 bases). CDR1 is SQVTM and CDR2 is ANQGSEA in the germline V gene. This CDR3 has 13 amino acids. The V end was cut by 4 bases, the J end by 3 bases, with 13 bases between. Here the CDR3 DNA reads TGCAGCGTTGCCCCTCTCGGGGACTACGAGCAGTACTTC. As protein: CSVAPLGDYEQYF.

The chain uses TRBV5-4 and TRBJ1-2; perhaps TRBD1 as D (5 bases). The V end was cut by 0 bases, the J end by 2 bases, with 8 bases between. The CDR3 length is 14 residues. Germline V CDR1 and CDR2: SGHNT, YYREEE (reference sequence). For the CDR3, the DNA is TGTGCCAGCAGCTTGGAATGGGGGAACTATGGCTACACCTTC. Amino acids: CASSLEWGNYGYTF.

CDR3 in DNA: TGTGCCATCAGTGAGTCGTGGGGCCCCTCAGGGTCACCCCTCCACTTT. Its translation: CAISESWGPSGSPLHF. The chain joins TRBV10-3 to TRBJ1-6; TRBD1 might be the D (5 bases). V lost 0 bases to trimming and J lost 10 bases, with 16 bases between them. The CDR3 contains 16 residues. Looked up from germline, CDR1 is ENHRY and CDR2 is SYGVKD.

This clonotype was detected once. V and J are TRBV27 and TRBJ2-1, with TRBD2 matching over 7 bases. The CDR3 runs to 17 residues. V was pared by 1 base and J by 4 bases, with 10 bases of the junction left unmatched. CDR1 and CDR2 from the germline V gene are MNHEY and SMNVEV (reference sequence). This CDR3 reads CASSLLSGEGRYNEQFF. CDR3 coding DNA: TGTGCCAGCAGTTTATTGAGCGGGGAGGGGAGGTACAATGAGCAGTTCTTC.